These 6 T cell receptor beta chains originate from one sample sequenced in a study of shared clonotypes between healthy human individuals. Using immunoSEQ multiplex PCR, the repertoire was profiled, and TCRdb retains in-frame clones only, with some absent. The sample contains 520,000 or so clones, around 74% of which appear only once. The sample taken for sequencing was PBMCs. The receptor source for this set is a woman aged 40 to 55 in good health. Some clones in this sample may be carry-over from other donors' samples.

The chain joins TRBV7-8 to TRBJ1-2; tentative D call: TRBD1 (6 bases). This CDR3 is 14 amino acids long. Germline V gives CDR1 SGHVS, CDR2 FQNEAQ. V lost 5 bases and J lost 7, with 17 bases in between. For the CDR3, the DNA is TGTGCCAGCAGCGTCGGTGGTGGCAGGGGTGGCTACACCTTC. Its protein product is CASSVGGGRGGYTF.

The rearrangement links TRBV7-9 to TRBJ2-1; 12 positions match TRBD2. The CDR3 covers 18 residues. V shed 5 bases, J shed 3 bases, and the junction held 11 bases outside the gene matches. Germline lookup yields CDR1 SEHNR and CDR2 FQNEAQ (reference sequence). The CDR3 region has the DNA TGTGCCAGCAGCCGCCCGACTAGCGGGAGCATGGGCTACAATGAGCAGTTCTTC. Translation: CASSRPTSGSMGYNEQFF.

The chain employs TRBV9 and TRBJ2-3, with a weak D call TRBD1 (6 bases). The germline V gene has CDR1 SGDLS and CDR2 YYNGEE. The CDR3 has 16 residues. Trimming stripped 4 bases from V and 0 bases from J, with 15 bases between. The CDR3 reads CASSISGTISTDTQYF. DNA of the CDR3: TGTGCCAGCAGCATTTCCGGGACAATTAGCACAGATACGCAGTATTTT.

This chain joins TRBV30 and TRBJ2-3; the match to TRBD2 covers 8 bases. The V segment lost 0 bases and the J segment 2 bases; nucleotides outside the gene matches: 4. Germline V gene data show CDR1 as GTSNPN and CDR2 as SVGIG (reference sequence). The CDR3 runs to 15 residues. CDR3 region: CAWSVLAEHTDTQYF. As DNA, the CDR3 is TGTGCCTGGAGTGTACTAGCGGAGCACACAGATACGCAGTATTTT.

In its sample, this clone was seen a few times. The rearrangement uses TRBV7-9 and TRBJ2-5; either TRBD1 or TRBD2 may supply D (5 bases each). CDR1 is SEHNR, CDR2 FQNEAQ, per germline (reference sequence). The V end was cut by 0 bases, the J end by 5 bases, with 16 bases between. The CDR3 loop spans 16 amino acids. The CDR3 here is CASSLAGDPTGETQYF. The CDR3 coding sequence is TGTGCCAGCAGCTTAGCGGGGGACCCTACTGGGGAGACCCAGTACTTC.

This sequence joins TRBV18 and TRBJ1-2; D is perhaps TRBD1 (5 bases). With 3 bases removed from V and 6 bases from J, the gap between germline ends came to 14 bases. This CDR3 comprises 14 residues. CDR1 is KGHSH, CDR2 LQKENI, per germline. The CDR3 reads CASSPSGIWDGYTF. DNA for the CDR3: TGTGCCAGCTCACCTTCAGGGATCTGGGATGGCTACACCTTC. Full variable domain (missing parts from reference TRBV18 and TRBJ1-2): NAGVMQNPRHLVRRRGQEARLRCSPMKGHSHVYWYRQLPEEGLKFMVYLQKENIIDESGMPKERFSAEFPKEGPSILRIQQVVRGDSAAYFCASSPSGIWDGYTFGSGTRLTVV.